These 17 T cell receptor beta chains originate from one sample sequenced in a study of cytomegalovirus exposure and HLA in healthy donors. The PCR employed 60 Vbeta primers together with 13 Jbeta primers. Here immunoSEQ multiplex PCR was the method, and the copy in TCRdb shows in-frame clones only, minus some. The data contain 100,000 or so clones, around 83% of them seen just once; the ten biggest clones take up 1.2%. Sequences were obtained from PBMCs. The receptors derive from a woman aged 18-30 years in good health and CMV-seronegative.

The chain carries TRBV7-2 and TRBJ2-7, with TRBD2 matching 15 bases. This CDR3 is built from 15 residues. Per the germline V gene, CDR1 is SGHTA and CDR2 is FQGNSA. V dropped 4 bases and J dropped 3; count of bases not matched to a gene: 1. Here the CDR3 reads CASSSGLAGGYEQYF. The CDR3, as DNA: TGTGCCAGCAGCTCGGGACTAGCGGGGGGCTACGAGCAGTACTTC.

The rearrangement uses TRBV28 and TRBJ2-2, with 7 bases aligning to TRBD1. Germline-derived CDR1 and CDR2 are MDHEN and SYDVKM. J lost 3 bases, V lost 6 bases, and 7 bases had no gene match. This CDR3 has 15 amino acids. The CDR3: CASSPGQLHTGELFF. CDR3 DNA: TGTGCCAGCAGCCCGGGACAGCTGCACACCGGGGAGCTGTTTTTT.

The chain links TRBV5-4 to TRBJ2-3, with 10 bases fitting TRBD2. The CDR3 totals 15 residues. The germline V gene has CDR1 SGHNT and CDR2 YYREEE (reference sequence). V dropped 2 bases and J dropped 3; count of bases not matched to a gene: 3. The CDR3 DNA reads TGTGCCAGCAGCTTCAGCGGGAGGGGGACAGATACGCAGTATTTT. Residues: CASSFSGRGTDTQYF.

The V gene is TRBV10-3, the J gene TRBJ2-5; possible D gene TRBD1, 6 bases. TRBJ2-7 matches the DNA end more closely, so the J call is doubtful. The CDR3 runs 12 residues. Per the germline V gene, CDR1 is ENHRY and CDR2 is SYGVKD. DNA for the CDR3: TGTGCCATCAAGGACAGCTCCTACGAGCAGTACTTC. It is translated as CAIKDSSYEQYF.

The chain combines TRBV5-1 with TRBJ2-5, with 11 bases matching TRBD2. The CDR3 totals 16 residues. The germline gives CDR1 SGHRS, CDR2 YFSETQ. The J segment lost 4 bases and the V segment lost 4 bases, leaving 9 bases of the junction unmatched. In DNA form, the CDR3 reads TGCGCCAGCAGCCGGAATAGCGGGGGGGAGGGAGAGACCCAGTACTTC. Its translation: CASSRNSGGEGETQYF.

J is TRBJ2-5 and V is TRBV2; D not resolved. CDR3 length: 13 amino acids. Germline CDR1 SNHLY, CDR2 FYNNEI. Trimming removed 7 bases from V and 4 bases from J, with 13 bases in between. The CDR3 reads CASTPQLLETQYF. DNA for the CDR3: TGTGCCAGCACGCCCCAACTTTTAGAGACCCAGTACTTC.

The chain carries TRBV7-3 and TRBJ1-3; D is unclear. Germline CDR1 is SGHTA and CDR2 is FQGTGA. Trimming pared 3 bases from V and 4 bases from J, leaving 7 bases between. The CDR3 loop spans 13 amino acids. CDR3 sequence: CASSLYSGNTIYF. CDR3 DNA sequence: TGTGCCAGCAGCTTGTACAGCGGAAACACCATATATTTT.

The chain combines TRBV21-1 with TRBJ1-1. TRBV21-1 is termed a pseudogene. The CDR3 extends over 21 amino acids. The chain's CDR3 is CASSKGVRVTGGGIMNTEAFF. The CDR3 nucleotides are TGTGCCAGCAGCAAAGGGGTTCGAGTCACGGGGGGCGGGATCATGAACACTGAAGCTTTCTTT.

The table lists this clone with a few counts. The V gene is TRBV29-1, the J gene TRBJ2-7, with a possible D match to TRBD1 (5 bases). This CDR3 has 11 amino acids. The V end lost 6 bases, the J end lost 4 bases, and 10 bases lay between the germline ends. Germline V gene sequence: CDR1 SQVTM, CDR2 ANQGSEA. The CDR3: CSVATAYEQYF. The CDR3 DNA reads TGCAGCGTGGCGACAGCATACGAGCAGTACTTC.

J is TRBJ2-7 and V is TRBV27; TRBD1 aligns across 7 bases. This CDR3 has 15 amino acids. V was clipped by 0 bases and J by 5 bases; unmatched bases: 7. Germline CDR1 is MNHEY and CDR2 is SMNVEV (reference sequence). The CDR3 region is CASSLSEGAFNEQYF. The CDR3 DNA reads TGTGCCAGCAGTTTATCTGAGGGGGCCTTCAACGAGCAGTACTTC.

This sequence joins TRBV7-2 and TRBJ2-3; D possibly corresponds to TRBD1 (5 bases). V shed 5 bases and J shed 6 bases, with 15 bases lying between them. The CDR3 contains 14 residues. Germline CDR1 is SGHTA and CDR2 is FQGNSA. The CDR3: CASSRNRNSDTQYF. As DNA, the CDR3 is TGTGCCAGCAGCCGAAACAGGAATTCCGATACGCAGTATTTT.

This clone was recorded once. This chain links TRBV10-3 with TRBJ2-5, with TRBD1 matching 10 bases. TRBJ2-7 explains the end of the DNA better; the J call may be wrong. The CDR3 is 15 amino acids. CDR1 ENHRY and CDR2 SYGVKD come from the germline V gene. The chain's CDR3 is CAISGRDRGDYEQYF. Here the CDR3 DNA reads TGTGCCATCAGTGGCCGGGACAGGGGAGACTACGAGCAGTACTTC.

This chain links TRBV5-6 with TRBJ1-6; 9 nucleotides align to TRBD1. Trimming took 2 bases from V and 9 from J; bases not matched to a gene: 6. The CDR3 has 15 residues. Germline V gene data show CDR1 as SGHDT and CDR2 as YYEEEE. CDR3 in DNA: TGTGCCAGCAGCTTCATAGGACAGGGGATTTCACCCCTCCACTTT. Its translation is CASSFIGQGISPLHF. Full variable domain (remainder filled in from reference TRBV5-6 and TRBJ1-6): DAGVTQSPTHLIKTRGQQVTLRCSPKSGHDTVSWYQQALGQGPQFIFQYYEEEERQRGNFPDRFSGHQFPNYSSELNVNALLLGDSALYLCASSFIGQGISPLHFGNGTRLTVT.

The chain joins TRBV6-9 to TRBJ1-1; 8 bases are a match to TRBD1. Per germline, CDR1 MNHGY and CDR2 SVAAGI. The CDR3 runs 16 residues. Unmatched junction bases numbered 9, after V lost 6 bases and J lost 0 bases. CDR3 DNA: TGTGCCAGCAGGACGGACAGGGTAAGGGTGAACACTGAAGCTTTCTTT. Amino acids: CASRTDRVRVNTEAFF.

V and J are TRBV5-1 and TRBJ1-6; 8 bases are shared with TRBD1. CDR3 length: 15 amino acids. With V trimmed by 3 bases and J by 10 bases, 9 bases remained unmatched. Germline V CDR1 and CDR2: SGHRS, YFSETQ. CDR3 loop: CASSWADRGGSPLHF. CDR3 coding DNA: TGCGCCAGCAGCTGGGCCGACAGGGGAGGATCACCCCTCCACTTT.

This clone was counted only a few times. This sequence joins TRBV5-1 and TRBJ2-1; 11 bases align to TRBD2. Germline V gives CDR1 SGHRS, CDR2 YFSETQ. The CDR3 is 14 residues long. Trimming removed 6 bases from V and 5 bases from J; junction bases left unmatched: 4. CDR3 DNA sequence: TGCGCCAGCAAAGAACTAGCGGGAGACAATGAGCAGTTCTTC. Residues: CASKELAGDNEQFF.

A few counts support this clone. CDR3 sequence reads: CASSPTGTDTGELFF. The CDR3 nucleotides are TGTGCCAGCAGCCCGACAGGGACGGACACCGGGGAGCTGTTTTTT. This rearrangement joins TRBV6-4 to TRBJ2-2; 7 bases are shared with TRBD1. After removal of 6 bases from V and 3 bases from J, the junction contained 7 bases not matched to a gene. This CDR3 comprises 15 residues. Per germline, CDR1 MRHNA and CDR2 SNTAGT.